The 30 T cell receptor beta chains in this list originate from one sample, sequenced in a study of siplizumab effects on memory and regulatory T cells. Sequencing used immunoSEQ multiplex PCR; TCRdb keeps in-frame clones, though not all of them. The sample has around 94,000 clones; 80% to 95% are singletons. Source material: CD4+ T cells sorted from blood. These receptors came from a human donor in good health.

The chain employs TRBV7-3 and TRBJ2-3; D is possibly TRBD1 or TRBD2 (5 bases each). The CDR3 is 15 amino acids. V lost 4 bases to trimming and J lost 0 bases, with 11 bases between them. Germline CDR1 SGHTA, CDR2 FQGTGA. The CDR3 here is CASSWDGPSTDTQYF. For the CDR3, the DNA is TGTGCCAGCAGCTGGGACGGTCCTAGCACAGATACGCAGTATTTT. Drawing the rest from reference TRBV7-3 and TRBJ2-3, the complete variable domain is GAGVSQTPSNKVTEKGKYVELRCDPISGHTALYWYRQSLGQGPEFLIYFQGTGAADDSGLPNDRFFAVRPEGSVSTLKIQRTERGDSAVYLCASSWDGPSTDTQYFGPGTRLTVL.

The V call is TRBV15, the J call TRBJ2-1; a weak D match, TRBD2 (6 bases). V gave up 0 bases and J gave up 6 bases, with 12 bases separating them. The germline V gene has CDR1 LNHNV and CDR2 YYDKDF (reference sequence). This CDR3 is built from 15 residues. Here the CDR3 DNA reads TGTGCCACCAGCAGAGATCGGAATAGCGGCAATGAGCAGTTCTTC. Residues: CATSRDRNSGNEQFF.

J is TRBJ2-5 and V is TRBV10-1, with 8 bases aligning to TRBD1. Germline lookup yields CDR1 WNHNN and CDR2 SYGVQD (reference sequence). V shed 5 bases, J shed 4 bases, and the junction held 18 bases outside the gene matches. The CDR3 spans 18 residues. The CDR3 bases are TGCGCCAGCAGTTTGGGCCGATCGTTCGGACAGGGAGGAGAGACCCAGTACTTC. As protein: CASSLGRSFGQGGETQYF.

The table lists this clone with a count of one. The chain joins TRBV7-3 to TRBJ1-6; D not resolved. The CDR3 length is 13 residues. Trimming removed 3 bases at V and 8 bases at J, with 8 bases between. Germline-derived CDR1 and CDR2 are SGHTA and FQGTGA. CDR3 in DNA: TGTGCCAGCAGCTTGGCCTTCGATTCACCCCTCCACTTT. Translation: CASSLAFDSPLHF.

The J gene is TRBJ2-7, the V gene TRBV4-2, with 14 bases identical to TRBD2. The CDR3 covers 21 residues. Germline CDR1 LGHNA, CDR2 YNFKEQ. The V segment lost 0 bases and the J segment 4 bases; nucleotides outside the gene matches: 17. The CDR3, as DNA: TGTGCCAGCAGCCAAGAAGGAACCGGGACTAGCGGGAGTCCTCTATGGTACGAGCAGTACTTC. Translated, it gives CASSQEGTGTSGSPLWYEQYF.

As to this clone: Within the sample, other DNA sequences also encode this same CDR3. The chain carries TRBV5-1 and TRBJ2-1; TRBD2 is a possible D gene (6 bases). Per germline, CDR1 SGHRS and CDR2 YFSETQ. With 0 bases removed from V and 0 bases from J, the gap between germline ends came to 13 bases. The CDR3 totals 17 residues. CDR3 in amino acids: CASSLGRGPSSYNEQFF. DNA of the CDR3: TGCGCCAGCAGCTTGGGGCGGGGACCTAGCTCCTACAATGAGCAGTTCTTC.

V gene TRBV7-9 combines with J gene TRBJ2-1; D ambiguous. The CDR3 contains 9 residues. Between the trimmed V and J ends, which lost 11 bases and 5 bases, there was a span of 4 bases. Germline lookup yields CDR1 SEHNR and CDR2 FQNEAQ (reference sequence). This CDR3 reads CAGDNEQFF. DNA of the CDR3: TGTGCCGGTGACAATGAGCAGTTCTTC.

CDR3 DNA sequence: TGTGCCAGCAGCTTAGCGGGACTCGATACTGAAGCTTTCTTT. Amino acids: CASSLAGLDTEAFF. The chain has TRBV7-8 and TRBJ1-1, with D possibly being TRBD1 (5 bases). CDR3 length: 14 residues. V lost 0 bases and J 5 bases, leaving 10 bases between the germline ends. Germline CDR1 reads SGHVS; CDR2 reads FQNEAQ.

The chain uses TRBV6-1 and TRBJ2-3; no definite D call. CDR1 and CDR2 from the germline V gene are MNHNS and SASEGT. This CDR3 contains 16 residues. V gave up 4 bases and J gave up 1 base, with 15 bases separating them. The CDR3 spells CASSVGIMSGTDTQYF. The CDR3 DNA sequence: TGTGCCAGCAGTGTTGGTATCATGTCCGGCACAGATACGCAGTATTTT.

The chain couples TRBV20-1 to TRBJ2-1; TRBD2 aligns across 7 bases. V shed 4 bases, J shed 8 bases, and the junction held 2 bases outside the gene matches. This CDR3 has 11 amino acids. CDR1 DFQATT and CDR2 SNEGSKA come from the germline V gene (reference sequence). The DNA of the CDR3 is TGCAGTGCTACTAGCGGCTATGAGCAGTTCTTC. Translation: CSATSGYEQFF.

V is TRBV9 and J is TRBJ2-7, with 8 nucleotides matching TRBD2. The CDR3 is 16 residues long. With 5 bases clipped from V and 0 bases from J, the junction kept 10 bases outside the gene matches. The germline V gene has CDR1 SGDLS and CDR2 YYNGEE. CDR3 coding DNA: TGTGCCAGCAGTCAAGAACTAGCGGTAAGCTCCTACGAGCAGTACTTC. Translation: CASSQELAVSSYEQYF.

The gene calls are TRBV10-2 and TRBJ1-5; no reliable D call. Deletions cut 5 bases from V and 3 bases from J, with 14 bases between. Germline values: CDR1 WSHSY, CDR2 SAAADI. The CDR3 sequence is 15 residues long. CDR3 in DNA: TGCGCCAGCAGTTCGCAGTCCACTCTCAATCAGCCCCAGCATTTT. As protein: CASSSQSTLNQPQHF.

The chain recombines TRBV6-1 with TRBJ2-3, with 8 bases aligning to TRBD1. The V gene end was trimmed by 3 bases and the J gene end by 11 bases; junction bases not matched to a gene: 13. CDR1 is MNHNS, CDR2 SASEGT, per germline. This CDR3 is built from 15 residues. In DNA, the CDR3 is TGTGCCAGCAGTGAGTCCGGGACAGGACTGATAAAGCAGTATTTT. It specifies CASSESGTGLIKQYF.

The rearrangement joins TRBV5-1 to TRBJ2-5; D possibly matches TRBD1 or TRBD2 (5 bases each). V lost 0 bases and J 5 bases, leaving 17 bases between the germline ends. The CDR3 length is 16 residues. Germline CDR1 is SGHRS and CDR2 is YFSETQ. CDR3: CASSLVGPGSSETQYF. The CDR3 coding sequence is TGCGCCAGCAGCTTGGTAGGCCCAGGGAGTTCGGAGACCCAGTACTTC.

The gene calls are TRBV29-1 and TRBJ1-2; possible D gene TRBD1, 6 bases. The CDR3 totals 11 residues. Looked up from germline, CDR1 is SQVTM and CDR2 is ANQGSEA. Trimming shortened V by 8 bases and J by 8 bases, and 15 bases separated the two germline ends. This chain's CDR3 is CSTGLNRGYTF. CDR3 sequence (DNA): TGCAGCACAGGGCTGAATAGAGGCTACACCTTC.

V and J are TRBV27 and TRBJ2-5, with 7 bases matching TRBD2. Matching the DNA end better, TRBJ2-7 makes the J call doubtful. This CDR3 is 17 amino acids long. The V gene's germline CDR1 is MNHEY and CDR2 SMNVEV (reference sequence). As DNA, the CDR3 is TGTGCCAGCAGCTTTTCAATACTGGGGGGGTCGTCCTACGAGCAGTACTTC. It translates to CASSFSILGGSSYEQYF.

CDR3 residues: CASSLGGYPGTDTQYF. The CDR3 DNA reads as TGTGCCAGCAGCCTAGGAGGGTATCCTGGCACAGATACGCAGTATTTT. The chain has TRBV9 and TRBJ2-3; TRBD2 is a possible D gene (6 bases). The germline gives CDR1 SGDLS, CDR2 YYNGEE. The CDR3 has 16 amino acids. V dropped 4 bases and J dropped 1 base, with 16 bases sitting between them.

The chain couples TRBV28 to TRBJ1-5; D gene unclear. CDR3 length: 16 residues. Germline assignment: CDR1 MDHEN and CDR2 SYDVKM. V lost 2 bases to trimming and J lost 0 bases, with 11 bases between them. CDR3 bases: TGTGCCAGCAGTTTAAGTAAAGCATATAGCAATCAGCCCCAGCATTTT. Translating gives CASSLSKAYSNQPQHF.

This chain joins TRBV5-1 and TRBJ1-2, with D perhaps matching TRBD1 (6 bases). The V end lost 4 bases, the J end lost 0 bases, and 13 bases lay between the germline ends. Germline V gene sequence: CDR1 SGHRS, CDR2 YFSETQ. The CDR3 spans 15 residues. Written as DNA, the CDR3 is TGCGCCAGCAGCCTGACAGGTTACGCTAACTATGGCTACACCTTC. This encodes CASSLTGYANYGYTF.

V is TRBV7-9 and J is TRBJ2-5, with 11 bases matching TRBD2. The V gene's germline CDR1 is SEHNR and CDR2 FQNEAQ (reference sequence). This CDR3 contains 15 residues. J was trimmed by 5 bases and V by 8 bases; bases with no gene match: 10. DNA of the CDR3: TGTGCCAGCGGGAGGACTAGCGGGTCGGCCGAGACCCAGTACTTC. It is translated as CASGRTSGSAETQYF. Complete variable domain (other parts from reference TRBV7-9 and TRBJ2-5): DTGVSQNPRHKITKRGQNVTFRCDPISEHNRLYWYRQTLGQGPEFLTYFQNEAQLEKSRLLSDRFSAERPKGSFSTLEIQRTEQGDSAMYLCASGRTSGSAETQYFGPGTRLLVL.

This clone was detected only a few times. V and J are TRBV11-2 and TRBJ1-2; D is uncertain. The CDR3 has 13 residues. Germline V gene data show CDR1 as SGHAT and CDR2 as FQNNGV. Trimming shortened V by 3 bases and J by 2 bases, and 7 bases separated the two germline ends. CDR3 loop: CASSFASNYGYTF. The CDR3 region has the DNA TGTGCCAGCAGCTTCGCGTCCAACTATGGCTACACCTTC.

V is TRBV19 and J is TRBJ2-1; 9 bases agree with TRBD2. V lost 8 bases, J lost 5 bases, and 4 bases stayed unmatched. The length of the CDR3 is 13 residues. Germline lookup yields CDR1 LNHDA and CDR2 SQIVND (reference sequence). CDR3 in amino acids: CASYQRGDNEQFF. The CDR3 bases are TGTGCCAGTTACCAGCGGGGGGACAATGAGCAGTTCTTC.

This clone was recorded once. The chain recombines TRBV5-1 with TRBJ1-5, with D maybe TRBD1 (5 bases). V was trimmed by 4 bases and J by 7 bases, leaving 15 bases between them. The CDR3 runs 14 residues. Germline lookup yields CDR1 SGHRS and CDR2 YFSETQ. The CDR3 DNA reads as TGCGCCAGCAGCGAGGGACCTTATGGGCAGCCCCAGCATTTT. This gives the protein CASSEGPYGQPQHF. The full variable domain, with the rest looked up from reference TRBV5-1 and TRBJ1-5, is KAGVTQTPRYLIKTRGQQVTLSCSPISGHRSVSWYQQTPGQGLQFLFEYFSETQRNKGNFPGRFSGRQFSNSRSEMNVSTLELGDSALYLCASSEGPYGQPQHFGDGTRLSIL.

This rearrangement joins TRBV6-5 to TRBJ2-1; D uncertain. The CDR3 contains 14 residues. The V end was cut by 0 bases, the J end by 4 bases, with 7 bases between. Looked up from germline, CDR1 is MNHEY and CDR2 is SVGAGI. DNA for the CDR3: TGTGCCAGCAGTTACTCCCTATCTTACAATGAGCAGTTCTTC. Protein product: CASSYSLSYNEQFF.

J is TRBJ2-2 and V is TRBV29-1, with D hard to call. The CDR3 extends over 16 amino acids. Germline values: CDR1 SQVTM, CDR2 ANQGSEA. The V end lost 6 bases, the J end lost 3 bases, and 20 bases lay between the germline ends. This CDR3 reads CSVARLGQSDTGELFF. In DNA form, the CDR3 reads TGCAGCGTCGCGAGGTTAGGTCAGAGCGACACCGGGGAGCTGTTTTTT.

The V and J genes are TRBV18 and TRBJ2-2; 7 bases map to TRBD1. The junction had 4 bases not matched to a gene; V was cut back by 3 bases and J by 0 bases. The CDR3 extends over 16 amino acids. Germline-derived CDR1 and CDR2 are KGHSH and LQKENI. The CDR3, as DNA: TGTGCCAGCTCACCCTCCGGGACAGCGAACACCGGGGAGCTGTTTTTT. It specifies CASSPSGTANTGELFF.

V is TRBV5-6 and J is TRBJ1-1; 7 positions match TRBD1. The CDR3 contains 16 residues. With V trimmed by 2 bases and J by 2 bases, 9 bases remained unmatched. Germline V gene data show CDR1 as SGHDT and CDR2 as YYEEEE. The CDR3 loop is CASSFDRALINTEAFF. The CDR3 DNA reads as TGTGCCAGCAGCTTCGACAGGGCCCTGATTAACACTGAAGCTTTCTTT.

This clone has only one observation. V and J are TRBV4-2 and TRBJ1-3; D not resolved. V was shortened by 1 base and J by 8 bases, with 15 bases between the two germline ends. CDR1 is LGHNA and CDR2 is YNFKEQ in the germline V gene. The CDR3 runs 15 residues. Here the CDR3 DNA reads TGTGCCAGCAGCCAAGTTTCGTCGGAACAATACACCATATATTTT. The encoded protein is CASSQVSSEQYTIYF.

The rearrangement links TRBV7-9 to TRBJ2-6; no clear D. The V and J ends lost 2 bases and 2 bases respectively, with 16 bases between them. The CDR3 is made up of 18 amino acids. The germline CDR1 and CDR2 sequences are SEHNR and FQNEAQ (reference sequence). The CDR3 bases are TGTGCCAGCAGCTTACTTCCCACGTCGGCGCCTGGGGCCAACGTCCTGACTTTC. Protein: CASSLLPTSAPGANVLTF.

The CDR3 protein is CASSPSPGSGTEAFF. In DNA form, the CDR3 reads TGTGCCAGCAGCCCGAGTCCGGGTTCTGGGACTGAAGCTTTCTTT. The chain employs TRBV6-6 and TRBJ1-1; D unresolved. The CDR3 is made up of 15 amino acids. CDR1 and CDR2 (germline): MNHNY, SVGAGI (reference sequence). Deletions cut 6 bases from V and 5 bases from J, with 19 bases between.